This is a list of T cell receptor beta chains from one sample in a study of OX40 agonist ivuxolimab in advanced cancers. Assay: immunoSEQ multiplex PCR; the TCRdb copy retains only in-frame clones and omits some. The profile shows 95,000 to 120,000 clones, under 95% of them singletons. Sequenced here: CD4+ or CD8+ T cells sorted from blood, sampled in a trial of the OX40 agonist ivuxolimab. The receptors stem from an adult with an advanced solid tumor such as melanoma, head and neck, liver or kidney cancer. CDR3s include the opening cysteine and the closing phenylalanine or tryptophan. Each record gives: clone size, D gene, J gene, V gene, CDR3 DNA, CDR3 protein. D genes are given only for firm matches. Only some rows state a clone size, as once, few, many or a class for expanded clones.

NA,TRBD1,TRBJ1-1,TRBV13,TGTGCCAGCAGCTCGGCGGCAACAGGGGTAGGTGAAGCTTTCTTT,CASSSAATGVGEAFF
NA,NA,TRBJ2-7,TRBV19,TGTGCCAGTAGTTTCCAGGGAGTGGGCGAGCAGTACTTC,CASSFQGVGEQYF
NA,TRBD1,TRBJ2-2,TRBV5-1,TGCGCCAGCAGCTCAAGCGGGACAGGGGATTCCGGGGAGCTGTTTTTT,CASSSSGTGDSGELFF
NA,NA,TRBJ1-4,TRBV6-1,TGTGCCGTGAGCCGGGACGGAAACAATGAAAAACTGTTTTTT,CAVSRDGNNEKLFF
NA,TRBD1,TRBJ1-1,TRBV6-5,TGTGCCAGCAGCTACAGGGGCGGCACTGAAGCTTTCTTT,CASSYRGGTEAFF
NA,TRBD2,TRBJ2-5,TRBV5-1,TGCGCCAGCAGCCAGACTAGCGGACAAGAGACCCAGTACTTC,CASSQTSGQETQYF
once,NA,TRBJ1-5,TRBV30,TGTGCCTGGAGTCCCCCTGCCCGCAATCAGCCCCAGCATTTT,CAWSPPARNQPQHF
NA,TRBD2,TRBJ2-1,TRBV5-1,TGCGCCAGCAGCCTCCTTAGCGGGGGGGCCGGGTATGAGCAGTTCTTC,CASSLLSGGAGYEQFF
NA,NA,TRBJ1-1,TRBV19,TGTGCCAGTAGTGCCGGACACCCCACCTTCACTGAAGCTTTCTTT,CASSAGHPTFTEAFF
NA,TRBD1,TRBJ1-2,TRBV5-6,TGTGCCAGCAGGCTACAGGGGATAGGCTACACCTTC,CASRLQGIGYTF
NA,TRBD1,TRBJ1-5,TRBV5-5,TGTGCCAGCAGCTTCGGACAGGGGGCGAGCAATCAGCCCCAGCATTTT,CASSFGQGASNQPQHF
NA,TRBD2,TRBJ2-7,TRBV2,TGTGCCAGCAGAGCAACCGGGACTAAGGCCTACGAGCAGTACTTC,CASRATGTKAYEQYF
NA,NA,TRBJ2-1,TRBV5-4,TGTGCCAGCAGCTTGGGGGGGCCCCTGAGCTCCTACAATGAGCAGTTCTTC,CASSLGGPLSSYNEQFF
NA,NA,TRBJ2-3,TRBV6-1,TGTGCCAGCAGTGCGACAGACCCGACAGATACGCAGTATTTT,CASSATDPTDTQYF
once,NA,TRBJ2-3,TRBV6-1,TGTGCCAGCAGTGAAAGGCCTAGGACAGTTACGGCAGATACGCAGTATTTT,CASSERPRTVTADTQYF
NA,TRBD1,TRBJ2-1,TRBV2,TGTGCCAGCAGTGAAAGGGCAGGGGGCGAGCAGTTCTTC,CASSERAGGEQFF
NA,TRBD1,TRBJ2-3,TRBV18,TGTGCCAGCTCACCTCGAGACAGGACAGGGGGATACACAGATACGCAGTATTTT,CASSPRDRTGGYTDTQYF
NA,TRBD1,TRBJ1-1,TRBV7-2,TGTGCCAGCAGTCCTGACAGGGTACAAACTGAAGCTTTCTTT,CASSPDRVQTEAFF